This section outlines one T cell receptor (beta chain) sequence together with its context. The antigen remains unidentified. Sample time point: baseline, week 1 (first vaccination visit). Treatment described: pre-vaccination baseline after standard-of-care therapy. This specimen belongs to a study of a mutant IDH1 vaccine in newly diagnosed glioma. Points from the study as a whole: Pseudoprogression appeared unlinked to shifts in leading peripheral T cell clonotypes.

The protocol was immunoSEQ multiplex PCR, while the TCRdb copy is restricted to in-frame clones and leaves out a portion. The sample carries about 36,000 clones, around 80% recorded once. This CDR3 region has 15 residues. Germline V gives CDR1 GTSNPN, CDR2 SVGIG (reference sequence). The ends were cut back, 1 base at V and 0 bases at J, with 12 bases in the middle. The chain uses TRBV30 and TRBJ1-1; D is undetermined. Sequenced material: PBMCs, taken from a glioma patient treated with radiotherapy, temozolomide or both. This clonotype was sampled from a middle-aged man with glioma. Some clones in this sample may be carry-over from other donors' samples. CDR3 protein: CAWSGRLAMNTEAFF. CDR3 coding DNA: TGTGCCTGGAGTGGTAGACTGGCAATGAACACTGAAGCTTTCTTT.